This T cell receptor (beta chain) was recorded in a study of early stage breast cancer tumors. Looking at the study overall: The ER+/PR+/HER2- tumors included 7 or 8 ductal and a few lobular carcinomas.

The repertoire was sequenced with immunoSEQ multiplex PCR; TCRdb's copy has only in-frame clones and lacks some. The sample lists about 6,000 clones, 60% to 85% occurring once. CDR3 length equals 15 residues. Germline CDR1 and CDR2: SGHRS and YFSETQ. V shed 4 bases and J shed 1 base, with 11 bases lying between them. This TCR was recovered from a person aged 65-85 years with breast cancer. The specimen was normal breast tissue next to the tumor. The chain uses TRBV5-1 and TRBJ2-2, with D possibly matching TRBD2 (5 bases). The CDR3, as DNA: TGCGCCAGCAGCGCGTATGCGGGGAACACCGGGGAGCTGTTTTTT. Translating gives CASSAYAGNTGELFF.